Listed here are 21 T cell receptor beta chains from one sample, sequenced in a study of technical replicates of blood from a handful of donors. Only in-frame clones appear in the TCRdb table, and some are missing; sequencing was by immunoSEQ multiplex PCR. The sample lists around 70,000 clones, around 93% occurring once. The specimen was T cells isolated from PBMCs. The receptors shown here come from a human donor in good health.

This chain connects TRBV2 to TRBJ2-7; a weak D match, TRBD2 (6 bases). CDR1 and CDR2 from the germline V gene are SNHLY and FYNNEI. V was cut by 3 bases and J by 1 base, with 10 bases left in between. The CDR3 has 14 amino acids. CDR3 sequence: CASSERDGSYEQYF. CDR3 in DNA: TGTGCCAGCAGTGAGCGGGACGGGTCCTACGAGCAGTACTTC.

J is TRBJ1-5 and V is TRBV30; D possibly corresponds to TRBD1 (5 bases). The CDR3 is 13 residues long. Germline values: CDR1 GTSNPN, CDR2 SVGIG (reference sequence). Trimming took 1 base from V and 6 from J, leaving 10 bases between them. The CDR3 nucleotides are TGTGCCTGGAGTGATTCGGGGGGTCAGCCCCAGCATTTT. This translates into CAWSDSGGQPQHF.

The rearrangement links TRBV9 to TRBJ2-1; no firm D call. This CDR3 is built from 13 residues. The germline V gene encodes CDR1 SGDLS and CDR2 YYNGEE. The V and J ends lost 0 bases and 7 bases respectively, with 8 bases between them. The chain's CDR3 is CASSVAFGNEQFF. CDR3 coding DNA: TGTGCCAGCAGCGTAGCTTTCGGTAATGAGCAGTTCTTC.

This clone was detected only once. The chain has TRBV28 and TRBJ1-4; possibly TRBD1 for D (6 bases). This CDR3 is 11 amino acids long. Germline V gene sequence: CDR1 MDHEN, CDR2 SYDVKM. Trimming removed 10 bases from V and 5 bases from J, with 8 bases in between. The CDR3 nucleotides read TGTGCCACCACAGGGAATGAAAAACTGTTTTTT. As protein: CATTGNEKLFF.

V gene TRBV7-3 combines with J gene TRBJ2-3, with 7 bases lining up with TRBD1. Germline CDR1 and CDR2: SGHTA and FQGTGA. The CDR3 contains 16 residues. Trimming removed 5 bases from V and 1 base from J; junction bases left unmatched: 9. The CDR3 is CASSAPIGGGTDTQYF. CDR3 nucleotides: TGTGCCAGCAGCGCGCCTATAGGGGGCGGCACAGATACGCAGTATTTT.

This sequence joins TRBV6-4 and TRBJ1-1, with a possible D match to TRBD1 (5 bases). This CDR3 comprises 14 residues. Germline V gives CDR1 MRHNA, CDR2 SNTAGT. V was trimmed by 0 bases and J by 6 bases, leaving 11 bases between them. The chain's CDR3 is CASSDSGGQSEAFF. CDR3 DNA: TGTGCCAGCAGTGACTCGGGAGGACAATCTGAAGCTTTCTTT.

The table lists this clone with a count of one. The genes are TRBV6-1 and TRBJ1-2; D not resolved. Germline V CDR1 and CDR2: MNHNS, SASEGT. The CDR3 sequence is 11 residues long. Trimming shortened V by 6 bases and J by 4 bases, and 6 bases separated the two germline ends. CDR3 in DNA: TGTGCCAGCAGCGACTTCTATGGCTACACCTTC. Amino acids: CASSDFYGYTF.

The CDR3 here is CASSPGLAVDTQYF. The CDR3 nucleotides read TGTGCCAGTAGTCCCGGACTAGCCGTAGATACGCAGTATTTT. The chain is built from TRBV19 and TRBJ2-3; 8 nucleotides match TRBD2. Per the germline V gene, CDR1 is LNHDA and CDR2 is SQIVND (reference sequence). The CDR3 loop spans 14 amino acids. With V trimmed by 5 bases and J by 5 bases, 6 bases remained unmatched. Filled out from reference TRBV19 and TRBJ2-3, the complete variable domain reads DGGITQSPKYLFRKEGQNVTLSCEQNLNHDAMYWYRQDPGQGLRLIYYSQIVNDFQKGDIAEGYSVSREKKESFPLTVTSAQKNPTAFYLCASSPGLAVDTQYFGPGTRLTVL.

J is TRBJ1-4 and V is TRBV9; maybe TRBD1 (6 bases). The CDR3 has 13 residues. V was cut by 3 bases and J by 8 bases, with 11 bases left in between. Germline assignment: CDR1 SGDLS and CDR2 YYNGEE. The CDR3 protein is CASSARDREKLFF. The CDR3 coding sequence is TGTGCCAGCAGCGCCCGCGACAGGGAAAAACTGTTTTTT.

V gene TRBV10-2 combines with J gene TRBJ1-2; no clear D gene. Trimming stripped 3 bases from V and 4 bases from J, with 9 bases between. This CDR3 region has 13 residues. The germline CDR1 and CDR2 sequences are WSHSY and SAAADI. CDR3 DNA: TGCGCCAGCAGTGATCAGACTTTCTATGGCTACACCTTC. It specifies CASSDQTFYGYTF.

J is TRBJ2-7 and V is TRBV7-6; weak D call: TRBD2 (6 bases). There are 14 residues in the CDR3. Germline V gene sequence: CDR1 SGHVS, CDR2 FNYEAQ. The ends were cut back, 2 bases at V and 2 bases at J, with 10 bases in the middle. As DNA, the CDR3 is TGTGCCAGCAGCTTACGGGGGTACCCCTACGAGCAGTACTTC. Encoded protein: CASSLRGYPYEQYF.

The V gene is TRBV29-1, the J gene TRBJ1-5; D uncertain. V lost 6 bases and J lost 3, with 12 bases in between. Germline V CDR1 and CDR2: SQVTM, ANQGSEA. The length of the CDR3 is 13 residues. In DNA, the CDR3 is TGCAGCGTCCAGGTCGACTACAATCAGCCCCAGCATTTT. Translation gives CSVQVDYNQPQHF.

The chain recombines TRBV10-1 with TRBJ2-1, with TRBD1 identical over 12 bases. The ends lost 1 base at V and 8 bases at J; junction bases unmatched: 12. The CDR3 is 18 residues long. Germline assignment: CDR1 WNHNN and CDR2 SYGVQD (reference sequence). DNA of the CDR3: TGCGCCAGCAGTGAGTTCCCGACCGGGACAGGGGGCGTCGATGAGCAGTTCTTC. Protein product: CASSEFPTGTGGVDEQFF.

The rearrangement links TRBV21-1 to TRBJ2-7; the listed D gene, TRBD2, was not tested against the DNA. TRBV21-1 is a documented pseudogene. The CDR3 runs to 15 residues. This CDR3 reads CASSKAGGAPYEQYF. The DNA for the CDR3 is TGTGCCAGCAGCAAAGCGGGCGGGGCCCCCTACGAGCAGTACTTC.

V gene TRBV7-2 combines with J gene TRBJ2-7; the match to TRBD2 covers 9 bases. Trimming at V came to 6 bases and at J to 5 bases, leaving 11 bases not matched to a gene. The CDR3 has 15 amino acids. Germline V gene lookup returns CDR1 SGHTA and CDR2 FQGNSA. The CDR3 protein is CASRRTGTSYDEQYF. The CDR3 nucleotides are TGTGCCAGCAGACGCACTGGGACTAGCTATGACGAGCAGTACTTC. Based on the CDR3 plus reference TRBV7-2 and TRBJ2-7, the full variable domain is GAGVSQSPSNKVTEKGKDVELRCDPISGHTALYWYRQSLGQGLEFLIYFQGNSAPDKSGLPSDRFSAERTGGSVSTLTIQRTQQEDSAVYLCASRRTGTSYDEQYFGPGTRLTVT.

This clone was detected only once. The CDR3 loop reads CASSLAGLAGRWEQFF. CDR3 coding DNA: TGTGCCAGCAGCTTAGCGGGACTAGCGGGAAGGTGGGAGCAGTTCTTC. The chain is built from TRBV7-9 and TRBJ2-1, with 13 nucleotides matching TRBD2. Per the germline V gene, CDR1 is SEHNR and CDR2 is FQNEAQ (reference sequence). The CDR3 has 16 amino acids. V was clipped by 0 bases and J by 10 bases; unmatched bases: 6. Supplemented by reference TRBV7-9 and TRBJ2-1, the full variable domain reads DTGVSQNPRHKITKRGQNVTFRCDPISEHNRLYWYRQTLGQGPEFLTYFQNEAQLEKSRLLSDRFSAERPKGSFSTLEIQRTEQGDSAMYLCASSLAGLAGRWEQFFGPGTRLTVL.

The chain has TRBV29-1 and TRBJ2-7; 12 bases are shared with TRBD1. CDR1 is SQVTM, CDR2 ANQGSEA, per germline. The CDR3 consists of 16 residues. Trimming took 7 bases from V and 3 from J; bases not matched to a gene: 13. The chain's CDR3 is CSATSMGQGASYEQYF. The CDR3 DNA reads as TGCAGCGCTACCTCGATGGGACAGGGGGCGAGCTACGAGCAGTACTTC.

As DNA, the CDR3 is TGTGCCAGCAGCAACGCAGGGACAGCCTATGGCTACACCTTC. It yields the protein CASSNAGTAYGYTF. The chain joins TRBV6-1 to TRBJ1-2; 7 bases are shared with TRBD1. J gave up 4 bases and V 6 bases, and 8 bases lay outside the gene matches. The germline V gene encodes CDR1 MNHNS and CDR2 SASEGT. The CDR3 runs 14 residues.

V is TRBV6-1 and J is TRBJ2-2; TRBD1 matches at 10 bases. Trimming removed 4 bases from V and 5 bases from J; junction bases left unmatched: 7. CDR1 MNHNS and CDR2 SASEGT come from the germline V gene. The CDR3 consists of 16 residues. CDR3 loop: CASSGPGQGRTGELFF. The CDR3 DNA is TGTGCCAGCAGTGGTCCGGGACAGGGGAGGACCGGGGAGCTGTTTTTT.

V gene TRBV12-5 combines with J gene TRBJ2-1; D uncertain. V was shortened by 2 bases and J by 8 bases, with 13 bases between the two germline ends. Germline CDR1 and CDR2: LGHNT and FRNRAP. The CDR3 contains 14 residues. CDR3 DNA sequence: TGTGCTAGTGGTTTGCGGTGGCGAGAGGATGAGCAGTTCTTC. Encoded protein: CASGLRWREDEQFF.

The genes are TRBV2 and TRBJ1-5; D is ambiguous. This CDR3 is 14 amino acids long. V lost 9 bases and J lost 4, with 16 bases in between. Germline V lookup: CDR1 SNHLY, CDR2 FYNNEI. CDR3: CASGRARGNQPQHF. The CDR3 bases are TGTGCCAGTGGTCGGGCAAGAGGGAATCAGCCCCAGCATTTT.